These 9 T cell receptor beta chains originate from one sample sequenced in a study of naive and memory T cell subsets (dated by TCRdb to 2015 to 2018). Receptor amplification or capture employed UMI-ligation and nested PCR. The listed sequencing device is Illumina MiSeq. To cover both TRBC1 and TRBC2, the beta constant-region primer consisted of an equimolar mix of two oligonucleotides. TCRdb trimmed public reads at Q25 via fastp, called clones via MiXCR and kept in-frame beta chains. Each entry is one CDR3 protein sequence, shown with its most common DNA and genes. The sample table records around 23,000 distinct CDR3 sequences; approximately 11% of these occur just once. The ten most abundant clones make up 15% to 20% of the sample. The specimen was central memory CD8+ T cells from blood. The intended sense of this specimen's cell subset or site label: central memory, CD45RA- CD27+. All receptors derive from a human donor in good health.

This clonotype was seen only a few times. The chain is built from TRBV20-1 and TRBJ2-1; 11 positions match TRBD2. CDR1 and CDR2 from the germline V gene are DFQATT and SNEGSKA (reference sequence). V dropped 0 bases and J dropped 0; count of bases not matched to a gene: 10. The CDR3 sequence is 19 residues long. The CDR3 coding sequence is TGCAGTGCTAGAGATACAACTAGCGGGAGCAGTACCTCCTACAATGAGCAGTTCTTC. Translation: CSARDTTSGSSTSYNEQFF.

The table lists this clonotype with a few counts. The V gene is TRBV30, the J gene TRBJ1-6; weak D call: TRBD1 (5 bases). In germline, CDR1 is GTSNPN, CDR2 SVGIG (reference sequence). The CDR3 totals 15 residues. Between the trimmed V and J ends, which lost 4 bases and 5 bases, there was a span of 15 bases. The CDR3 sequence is CAWTDQGPDNSPLHF. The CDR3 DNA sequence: TGTGCCTGGACCGACCAGGGACCAGATAATTCACCCCTCCACTTT. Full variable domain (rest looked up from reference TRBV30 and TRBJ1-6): SQTIHQWPATLVQPVGSPLSLECTVEGTSNPNLYWYRQAAGRGLQLLFYSVGIGQISSEVPQNLSASRPQDRQFILSSKKLLLSDSGFYLCAWTDQGPDNSPLHFGNGTRLTVT.

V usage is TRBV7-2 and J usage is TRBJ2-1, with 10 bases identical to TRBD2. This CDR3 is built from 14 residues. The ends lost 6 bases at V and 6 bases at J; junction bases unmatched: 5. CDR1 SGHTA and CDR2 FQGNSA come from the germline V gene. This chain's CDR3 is CASSLTSGINEQFF. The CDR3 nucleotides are TGTGCCAGCAGTCTAACTAGCGGGATCAATGAGCAGTTCTTC.

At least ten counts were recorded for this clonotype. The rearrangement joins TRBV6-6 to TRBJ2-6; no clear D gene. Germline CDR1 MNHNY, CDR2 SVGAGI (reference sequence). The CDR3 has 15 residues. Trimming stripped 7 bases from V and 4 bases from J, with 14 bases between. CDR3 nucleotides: TGTGCCAGCATCGAACAACCCAAGGGGGCCAACGTCCTGACTTTC. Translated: CASIEQPKGANVLTF.

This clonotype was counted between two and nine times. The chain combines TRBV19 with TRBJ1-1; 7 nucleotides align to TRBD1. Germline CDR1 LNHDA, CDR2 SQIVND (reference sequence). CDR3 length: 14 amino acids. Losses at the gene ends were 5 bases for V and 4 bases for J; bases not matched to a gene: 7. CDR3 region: CASSPGGVGTEAFF. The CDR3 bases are TGTGCCAGTAGTCCAGGGGGTGTCGGCACTGAAGCTTTCTTT.

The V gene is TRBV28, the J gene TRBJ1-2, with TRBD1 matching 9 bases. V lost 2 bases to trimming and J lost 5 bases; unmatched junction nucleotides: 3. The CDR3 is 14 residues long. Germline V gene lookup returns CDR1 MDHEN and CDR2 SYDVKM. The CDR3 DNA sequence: TGTGCCAGCAGTTTACCCGGGACAGGGTATGGCTACACCTTC. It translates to CASSLPGTGYGYTF.

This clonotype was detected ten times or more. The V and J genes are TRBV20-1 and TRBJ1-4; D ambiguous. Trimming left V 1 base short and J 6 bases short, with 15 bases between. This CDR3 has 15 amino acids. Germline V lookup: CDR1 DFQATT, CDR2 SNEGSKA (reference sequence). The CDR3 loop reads CSARGEGIVDEKLFF. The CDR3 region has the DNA TGCAGTGCTAGAGGGGAGGGAATAGTGGATGAAAAACTGTTTTTT.

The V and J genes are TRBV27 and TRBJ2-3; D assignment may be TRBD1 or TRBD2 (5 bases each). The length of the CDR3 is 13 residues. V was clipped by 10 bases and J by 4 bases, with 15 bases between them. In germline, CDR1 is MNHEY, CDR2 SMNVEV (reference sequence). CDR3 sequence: CATSQGTADTQYF. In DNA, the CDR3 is TGTGCCACCTCACAAGGGACGGCAGATACGCAGTATTTT.

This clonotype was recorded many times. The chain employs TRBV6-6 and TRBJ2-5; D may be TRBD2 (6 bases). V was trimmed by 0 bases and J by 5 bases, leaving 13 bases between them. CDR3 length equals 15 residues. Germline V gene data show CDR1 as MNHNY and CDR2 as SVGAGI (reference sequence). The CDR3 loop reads CASSYSDSGRETQYF. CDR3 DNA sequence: TGTGCCAGCAGTTACTCGGATAGCGGTAGGGAGACCCAGTACTTC.